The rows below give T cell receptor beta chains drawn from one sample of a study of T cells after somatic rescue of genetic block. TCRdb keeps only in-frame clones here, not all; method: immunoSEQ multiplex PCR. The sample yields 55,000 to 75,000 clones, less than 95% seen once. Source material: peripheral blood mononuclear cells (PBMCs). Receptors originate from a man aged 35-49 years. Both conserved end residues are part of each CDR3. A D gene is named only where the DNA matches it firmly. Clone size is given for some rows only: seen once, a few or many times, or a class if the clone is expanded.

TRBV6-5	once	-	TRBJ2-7	TGTGCCAGCAGTTACCGGTACGAGCAGTACTTC	CASSYRYEQYF
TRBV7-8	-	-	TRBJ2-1	TGTGCCAGCAGCCGCTCCCCGACCTTGAAGGCAAACAATGAGCAGTTCTTC	CASSRSPTLKANNEQFF
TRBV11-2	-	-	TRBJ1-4	TGTGCCAGCAGCCTGGAAGGAGGCGGTAATGAAAAACTGTTTTTT	CASSLEGGGNEKLFF
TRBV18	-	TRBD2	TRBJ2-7	TGTGCCAGCTCACCAGAACTAGCGGCGAGGGAGCAGTACTTC	CASSPELAAREQYF
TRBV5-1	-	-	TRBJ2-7	TGCGCCAGCAGCTTGGACGGGGGCTACGAGCAGTACTTC	CASSLDGGYEQYF
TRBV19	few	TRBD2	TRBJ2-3	TGTGCCAGTAGCGGGAGGGCCTTAGATACGCAGTATTTT	CASSGRALDTQYF
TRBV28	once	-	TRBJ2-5	TGTGCCAGCAGTTTAGTGCGGAGAGAGAAAGAGACCCAGTACTTC	CASSLVRREKETQYF
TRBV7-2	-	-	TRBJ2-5	TGTGCCAGCAGCCAAGACTCGGGGGAGACCCAGTACTTC	CASSQDSGETQYF
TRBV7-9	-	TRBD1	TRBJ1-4	TGTGCCAGCAGCCCCGGACAGGGAAACGAAAAACTGTTTTTT	CASSPGQGNEKLFF
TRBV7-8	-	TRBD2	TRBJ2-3	TGTGCCAGCAGCCCACGAACCCGAGCGGGACTGTATTTT	CASSPRTRAGLYF
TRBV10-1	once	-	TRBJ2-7	TGCGCCAGCAGTGAGCGATCCAGCGGTGAGCAGTACTTC	CASSERSSGEQYF
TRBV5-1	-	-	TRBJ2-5	TGCGCCAGCAGCTTGGGTCGGGGTGGAGAGACCCAGTACTTC	CASSLGRGGETQYF
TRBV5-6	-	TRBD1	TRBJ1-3	TGTGCCAGCAGCTTCGGACAGGGGGCGCGTGGAAACACCATATATTTT	CASSFGQGARGNTIYF
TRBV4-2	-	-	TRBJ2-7	TGTGCCAGCAGCCAAGAGGAAGGGTGGGCCTACGAGCAGTACTTC	CASSQEEGWAYEQYF
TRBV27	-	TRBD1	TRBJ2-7	TGTGCCAGCACCTTACAGGGGGCGTATGGACCTAAGTACTTC	CASTLQGAYGPKYF
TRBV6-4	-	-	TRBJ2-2	TGTGCCAGCAGCGATGGTCACACCGGGGAGCTGTTTTTT	CASSDGHTGELFF
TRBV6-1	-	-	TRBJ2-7	TGTGCCAGCAGTGTGGTCAGGGGTGACGAGCAGTACTTC	CASSVVRGDEQYF
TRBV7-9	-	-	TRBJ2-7	TGTGCCAGTTCTCAGTGGAGCTACGAGCAGTACTTC	CASSQWSYEQYF
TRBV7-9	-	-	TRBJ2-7	TGTGCCAGCAGCCCCGCAGGAGGGACCTCAAGATACGAGCAGTACTTC	CASSPAGGTSRYEQYF
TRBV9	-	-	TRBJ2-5	TGTGCCAGCAGCGTAGAGCCTAGCTGGAAGACCCAGTACTTC	CASSVEPSWKTQYF
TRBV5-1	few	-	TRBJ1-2	TGCGCCAGCAGCTTAGAACAGAACTATGGCTACACCTTC	CASSLEQNYGYTF
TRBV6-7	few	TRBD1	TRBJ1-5	TGTGCCAGCAGTCCTAATCGGACAGGGAAGCCCAATCAGCCCCAGCATTTT	CASSPNRTGKPNQPQHF
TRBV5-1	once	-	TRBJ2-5	TGCGCCAGCAGGACAGGCTTGAACCAAGAGACCCAGTACTTC	CASRTGLNQETQYF
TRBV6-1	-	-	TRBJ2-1	TGTGCCAGCCGTCCAGGGCCGTCCGCGAGTGAGCAGTTCTTC	CASRPGPSASEQFF
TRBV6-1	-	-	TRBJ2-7	TGTGCCAGCATGGGGTTCGAGGGGTACGAGCAGTACTTC	CASMGFEGYEQYF
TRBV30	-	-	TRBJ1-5	TGTGCCTGGAGACAGGATAGCAATCAGCCCCAGCATTTT	CAWRQDSNQPQHF
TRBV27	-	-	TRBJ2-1	TGTGCCAGCAGTCGGACAGCCTACAATGAGCAGTTCTTC	CASSRTAYNEQFF
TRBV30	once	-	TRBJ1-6	TGTGCCTGGGGACGGAATTCACCCCTCCACTTT	CAWGRNSPLHF
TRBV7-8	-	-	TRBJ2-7	TGTGCCAGCAGCTTAGCCGGACAATCCTACGAGCAGTACTTC	CASSLAGQSYEQYF
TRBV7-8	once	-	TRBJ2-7	TGTGCCAGCAGCTTGCGGGTCTCCAAAGCGGGCTACGAGCAGTACTTC	CASSLRVSKAGYEQYF
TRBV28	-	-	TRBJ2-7	TGTGCCAGCAGTTCAGGGCGCTACGAGCAGTACTTC	CASSSGRYEQYF
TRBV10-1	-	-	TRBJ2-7	TGCGCCAGCAGTGAGCAGTCTTCGTGGTCCGAGCAGTACTTC	CASSEQSSWSEQYF
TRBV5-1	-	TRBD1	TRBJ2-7	TGCGCCAGTGGACAGGGGACGTACGAGCAGTACTTC	CASGQGTYEQYF
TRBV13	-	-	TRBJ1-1	TGTGCCAGCAGCTTAGACGGGGAGGGTAACACTGAAGCTTTCTTT	CASSLDGEGNTEAFF
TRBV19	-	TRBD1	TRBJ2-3	TGTGCCAGTAGTATTGCGGACAGGGTGCCAGATACGCAGTATTTT	CASSIADRVPDTQYF